The source of this T cell receptor (beta chain) is a study of T cells in localized non-small cell lung cancer. Study findings and constraints: The study sequenced only one region of the tumor. As a result, intratumor heterogeneity could not be excluded and remains possible. Tumor trailed uninvolved adjacent lung in T cell clonality, which peaked there.

As to this clone: The antigen remains unidentified.

Clones were read by immunoSEQ multiplex PCR, and TCRdb kept only the in-frame ones, dropping some. The sample has around 15,000 clones; over 75% are singletons. V dropped 7 bases and J dropped 0 bases, with 15 bases sitting between them. This CDR3 comprises 15 residues. Germline V gives CDR1 MDHEN, CDR2 SYDVKM. V usage is TRBV28 and J usage is TRBJ1-2, with D perhaps matching TRBD1 (6 bases). This TCR was sampled from a female donor at least 60 years old with stage III squamous cell lung carcinoma. This sample comprised peripheral blood, obtained before any cancer treatment. The CDR3 DNA reads as TGTGCCAGCAAGGGGGGACCCTCCCCTAACTATGGCTACACCTTC. It codes for CASKGGPSPNYGYTF.